Listed below are T cell receptor beta chains from one sample, sequenced in a study of tumor-infiltrating lymphocytes in primary liver carcinoma. TCRdb redid the calling of the multiplex PCR reads with MiXCR, one entry per CDR3 protein. Here the sample spans about 200,000 distinct CDR3 sequences, about 61% being singletons. The sequencing input was peripheral blood. The source is a woman aged 60-75 years with primary liver carcinoma and hepatitis B virus infection. The CDR3 runs from the conserved cysteine through the conserved F or W. A D gene is named only where the DNA matches it firmly. Only part of the rows carry a size: once, few, many, or a class if the clone is expanded.

j_call: TRBJ2-3; clone_size: NA; d_call: NA; v_call: TRBV12-3/TRBV12-4; cdr3_aa: CASIPLGGRTDTQYF; cdr3_nt: TGTGCCAGCATCCCCCTTGGGGGACGCACAGATACGCAGTATTTT
j_call: TRBJ2-7; clone_size: NA; d_call: NA; v_call: TRBV11-2; cdr3_aa: CASSTAGTYEQYF; cdr3_nt: TGTGCCAGCAGTACCGCCGGCACCTACGAGCAGTACTTC
j_call: TRBJ2-3; clone_size: NA; d_call: NA; v_call: TRBV28; cdr3_aa: CASSLIVGSTRDGTDTQYF; cdr3_nt: TGTGCCAGCAGTTTGATTGTAGGCAGCACACGGGACGGCACAGATACGCAGTATTTT
j_call: TRBJ2-1; clone_size: NA; d_call: NA; v_call: TRBV5-1; cdr3_aa: CASTGMVPIEQFF; cdr3_nt: TGCGCCAGCACGGGAATGGTGCCTATTGAGCAGTTCTTC
j_call: TRBJ2-7; clone_size: NA; d_call: NA; v_call: TRBV7-9; cdr3_aa: CASSPRLSSVEQYF; cdr3_nt: TGTGCCAGCAGCCCGAGACTATCGAGTGTAGAGCAGTACTTC
j_call: TRBJ2-3; clone_size: NA; d_call: NA; v_call: TRBV7-8; cdr3_aa: CASSPGPGTDTHYF; cdr3_nt: TGTGCCAGCAGCCCAGGGCCAGGAACAGATACGCACTATTTT
j_call: TRBJ2-7; clone_size: NA; d_call: NA; v_call: TRBV10-3; cdr3_aa: CAFSESSLSSRENEQYF; cdr3_nt: TGTGCCTTCAGTGAGTCGTCCCTCTCATCCCGGGAGAACGAGCAGTACTTC
j_call: TRBJ1-1; clone_size: few; d_call: TRBD1; v_call: TRBV28; cdr3_aa: CASSLWGQQPSGFF; cdr3_nt: TGTGCCAGCAGTTTATGGGGACAGCAGCCAAGCGGTTTCTTT
j_call: TRBJ2-3; clone_size: NA; d_call: NA; v_call: TRBV12-3/TRBV12-4; cdr3_aa: CASSPSRRSGTHYF; cdr3_nt: TGTGCCAGCAGTCCCTCTCGTCGGTCAGGTACGCACTATTTT
j_call: TRBJ2-1; clone_size: NA; d_call: NA; v_call: TRBV2; cdr3_aa: CASSEARTGNEQFF; cdr3_nt: TGTGCCAGCAGTGAAGCGCGTACTGGGAATGAGCAGTTCTTC
j_call: TRBJ2-6; clone_size: many; d_call: TRBD2; v_call: TRBV5-4; cdr3_aa: CASSSGRAGANVLTF; cdr3_nt: TGTGCCAGCAGCTCCGGGAGGGCTGGGGCCAACGTCCTGACTTTC
j_call: TRBJ2-7; clone_size: many; d_call: NA; v_call: TRBV6-1; cdr3_aa: CASSAPDRASYEQYF; cdr3_nt: TGTGCCAGCAGTGCTCCGGACAGAGCCTCCTACGAGCAGTACTTC
j_call: TRBJ1-5; clone_size: many; d_call: NA; v_call: TRBV12-3/TRBV12-4; cdr3_aa: CASSDLSRPQHF; cdr3_nt: TGTGCCAGCAGTGACCTCTCGCGGCCCCAGCATTTT
j_call: TRBJ1-4; clone_size: few; d_call: TRBD1; v_call: TRBV10-2; cdr3_aa: CASSVLDRNTNEKLFF; cdr3_nt: TGCGCCAGCAGTGTTCTGGACAGGAACACTAATGAAAAACTGTTTTTT
j_call: TRBJ2-7; clone_size: few; d_call: TRBD2; v_call: TRBV2; cdr3_aa: CASSEGEGGPYEQYF; cdr3_nt: TGTGCCAGCAGTGAAGGGGAGGGAGGACCCTATGAGCAGTACTTC
j_call: TRBJ2-2; clone_size: NA; d_call: NA; v_call: TRBV21-1; cdr3_aa: CAIGTGRDTIGELFF; cdr3_nt: TGTGCCATCGGGACAGGGAGGGACACAATCGGGGAGCTGTTTTTT
j_call: TRBJ2-3; clone_size: NA; d_call: NA; v_call: TRBV29-1; cdr3_aa: CSAEVERAGDTQCF; cdr3_nt: TGCAGCGCTGAAGTCGAGCGGGCTGGAGATACGCAGTGTTTT
j_call: TRBJ1-4; clone_size: NA; d_call: TRBD1; v_call: TRBV28; cdr3_aa: CASSLLGGATNEKLFF; cdr3_nt: TGTGCCAGCAGTCTATTAGGGGGCGCAACTAATGAAAAACTGTTTTTT
j_call: TRBJ1-2; clone_size: NA; d_call: NA; v_call: TRBV14; cdr3_aa: CTSSRLGGARSYTF; cdr3_nt: TGTACCAGCAGTCGACTAGGGGGAGCTAGGAGCTACACCTTC
j_call: TRBJ1-1; clone_size: NA; d_call: NA; v_call: TRBV28; cdr3_aa: CASSSPGRPNTEAFF; cdr3_nt: TGTGCCAGCAGTAGCCCCGGGAGGCCGAACACTGAAGCTTTCTTT
j_call: TRBJ1-6; clone_size: many; d_call: NA; v_call: TRBV12-3/TRBV12-4; cdr3_aa: CASTIGAVNSPLHF; cdr3_nt: TGTGCCAGCACCATTGGGGCAGTTAATTCACCCCTCCACTTT
j_call: TRBJ2-2; clone_size: NA; d_call: NA; v_call: TRBV29-1; cdr3_aa: CGTYTGKLFF; cdr3_nt: TGCGGGACCTACACCGGGAAACTGTTTTTT
j_call: TRBJ2-2; clone_size: few; d_call: TRBD1; v_call: TRBV5-5; cdr3_aa: CASSLAQGANTGELFF; cdr3_nt: TGTGCCAGCAGCTTAGCACAGGGGGCGAACACCGGGGAGCTGTTTTTT
j_call: TRBJ1-4; clone_size: NA; d_call: NA; v_call: TRBV24-1; cdr3_aa: CATSSTSNEKLFF; cdr3_nt: TGTGCCACCAGTTCTACTTCTAATGAGAAACTGTTTTTT
j_call: TRBJ1-1; clone_size: NA; d_call: TRBD1; v_call: TRBV12-3/TRBV12-4; cdr3_aa: CASSPRDRRQTEAFF; cdr3_nt: TGTGCCAGCAGCCCCCGGGACAGGCGGCAAACTGAAGCTTTCTTT
j_call: TRBJ1-1; clone_size: many; d_call: TRBD1; v_call: TRBV29-1; cdr3_aa: CSAGQVNTEAFF; cdr3_nt: TGCAGCGCGGGACAGGTGAACACTGAAGCTTTCTTT
j_call: TRBJ2-1; clone_size: NA; d_call: NA; v_call: TRBV5-1; cdr3_aa: CASSLDVFVFRATKNNEQFF; cdr3_nt: TGCGCCAGCAGCTTGGACGTTTTTGTCTTCCGGGCAACGAAGAACAATGAGCAGTTCTTC
j_call: TRBJ1-1; clone_size: many; d_call: NA; v_call: TRBV11-2; cdr3_aa: CASSLTKTFGGMNTEAFF; cdr3_nt: TGTGCCAGCAGCTTGACCAAAACATTCGGGGGAATGAACACTGAAGCTTTCTTT
j_call: TRBJ2-7; clone_size: NA; d_call: TRBD1; v_call: TRBV5-1; cdr3_aa: CASSLRTGGEYEQYF; cdr3_nt: TGCGCCAGCAGCTTAAGGACAGGGGGCGAGTACGAGCAGTACTTC
j_call: TRBJ1-5; clone_size: once; d_call: NA; v_call: TRBV6-6; cdr3_aa: CASSYPDPPGPLQPQHF; cdr3_nt: TGTGCCAGCAGTTACCCGGACCCTCCGGGCCCATTGCAGCCCCAGCATTTT
j_call: TRBJ2-1; clone_size: NA; d_call: TRBD2; v_call: TRBV7-3; cdr3_aa: CASSLNGGVAGVNEQFF; cdr3_nt: TGTGCCAGCAGCTTAAACGGGGGAGTAGCGGGAGTCAATGAGCAGTTCTTC
j_call: TRBJ2-5; clone_size: NA; d_call: TRBD1; v_call: TRBV5-1; cdr3_aa: CASSLEQGFQETQYF; cdr3_nt: TGCGCCAGCAGCCTAGAACAGGGGTTCCAAGAGACCCAGTACTTC
j_call: TRBJ1-2; clone_size: NA; d_call: NA; v_call: TRBV11-3; cdr3_aa: CASNSSRGGGVGYTF; cdr3_nt: TGTGCCAGCAACTCCTCCCGGGGTGGTGGAGTCGGCTACACCTTC
j_call: TRBJ1-2; clone_size: NA; d_call: NA; v_call: TRBV6-5; cdr3_aa: CSSNYGGSYGYTF; cdr3_nt: TGTTCCAGCAATTACGGGGGATCCTATGGCTACACCTTC
j_call: TRBJ2-1; clone_size: NA; d_call: TRBD2; v_call: TRBV28; cdr3_aa: CASSSRGLAGARGEQFF; cdr3_nt: TGTGCCAGCAGTTCTAGGGGACTAGCGGGGGCCCGGGGTGAGCAGTTCTTC